This TCR beta chain was sequenced in a study of blood T cell repertoires in COVID-19. V trimming: 4 bases; J trimming: 3 bases; junction bases outside the gene matches: 8. CDR1 and CDR2 from the germline V gene are SGHAT and FQNNGV. The length of the CDR3 is 15 residues. TCRdb keeps only in-frame clones here, not all; method: immunoSEQ multiplex PCR. The data contain some 220,000 clones, 80% to 90% of them seen just once; the ten biggest clones take up under 4%. The clonotype comes from a woman in her 40s with acute COVID-19. Sample: PBMCs or T cells enriched from blood (not recorded which). V usage is TRBV11-2 and J usage is TRBJ2-7; 8 positions agree with TRBD1. The CDR3, as DNA: TGTGCCAGCAGCTCAGGGGGCAGGGGGCTCTACGAGCAGTACGTC. Translated: CASSSGGRGLYEQYV.